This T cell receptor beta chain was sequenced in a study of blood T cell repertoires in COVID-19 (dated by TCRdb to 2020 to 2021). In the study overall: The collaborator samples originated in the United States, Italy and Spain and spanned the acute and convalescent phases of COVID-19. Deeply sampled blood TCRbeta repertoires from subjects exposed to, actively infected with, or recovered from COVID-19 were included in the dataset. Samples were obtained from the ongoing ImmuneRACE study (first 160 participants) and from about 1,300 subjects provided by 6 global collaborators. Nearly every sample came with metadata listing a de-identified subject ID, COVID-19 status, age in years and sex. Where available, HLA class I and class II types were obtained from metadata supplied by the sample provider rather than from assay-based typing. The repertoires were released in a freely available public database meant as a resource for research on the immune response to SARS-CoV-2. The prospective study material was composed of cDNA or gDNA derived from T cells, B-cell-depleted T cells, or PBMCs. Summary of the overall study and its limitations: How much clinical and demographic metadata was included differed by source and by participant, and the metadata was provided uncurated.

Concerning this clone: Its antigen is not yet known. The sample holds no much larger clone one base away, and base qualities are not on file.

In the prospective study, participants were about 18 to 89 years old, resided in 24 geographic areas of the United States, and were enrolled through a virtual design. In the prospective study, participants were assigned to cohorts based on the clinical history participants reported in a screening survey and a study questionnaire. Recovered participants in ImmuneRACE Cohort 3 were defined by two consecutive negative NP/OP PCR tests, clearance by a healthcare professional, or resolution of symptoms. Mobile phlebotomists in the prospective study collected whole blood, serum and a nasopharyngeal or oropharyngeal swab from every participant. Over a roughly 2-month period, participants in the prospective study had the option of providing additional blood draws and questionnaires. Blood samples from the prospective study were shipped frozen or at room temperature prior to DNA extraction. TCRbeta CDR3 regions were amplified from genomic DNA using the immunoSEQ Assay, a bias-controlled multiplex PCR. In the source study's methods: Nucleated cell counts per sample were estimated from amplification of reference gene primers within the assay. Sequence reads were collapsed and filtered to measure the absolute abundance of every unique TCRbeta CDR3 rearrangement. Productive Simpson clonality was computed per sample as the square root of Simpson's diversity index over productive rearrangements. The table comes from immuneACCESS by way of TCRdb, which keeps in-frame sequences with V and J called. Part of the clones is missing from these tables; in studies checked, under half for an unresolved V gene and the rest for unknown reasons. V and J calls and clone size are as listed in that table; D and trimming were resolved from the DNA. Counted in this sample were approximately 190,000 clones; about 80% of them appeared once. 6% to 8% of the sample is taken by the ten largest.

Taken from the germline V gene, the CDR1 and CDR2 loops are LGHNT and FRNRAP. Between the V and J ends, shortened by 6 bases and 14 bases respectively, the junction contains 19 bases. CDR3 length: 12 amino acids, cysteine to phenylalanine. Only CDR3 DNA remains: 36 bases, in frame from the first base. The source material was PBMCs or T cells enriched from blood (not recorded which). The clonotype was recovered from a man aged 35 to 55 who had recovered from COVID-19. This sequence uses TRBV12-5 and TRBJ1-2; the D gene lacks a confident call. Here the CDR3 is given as CASGQSAGSATF. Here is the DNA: TGTGCTAGTGGGCAGTCGGCGGGTTCAGCAACCTTC.